These 15 T cell receptor beta chains originate from one sample sequenced in a study of blood T cell repertoires in COVID-19. The method was immunoSEQ multiplex PCR; TCRdb's version includes in-frame clones alone and lacks a portion of them. The sample has around 310,000 clones, around 87% seen once. The sequenced material came from peripheral blood. The origin of the receptors is a woman in her forties with COVID-19, enrolled during active disease.

V gene TRBV4-3 combines with J gene TRBJ2-7, with a tentative D call TRBD1 (5 bases). The germline V gene encodes CDR1 LGHNA and CDR2 YSLEER. The CDR3 sequence is 14 residues long. Trimming cost V 1 base and J 7 bases, with 14 bases left between them. CDR3 DNA: TGCGCCAGCAGCCAAGGGGCAGGGCTGAGGGAGCAGTACTTC. The encoded protein is CASSQGAGLREQYF.

The chain couples TRBV28 to TRBJ1-5, with no clear D. This CDR3 spans 14 amino acids. Trimming left V 6 bases short and J 7 bases short, with 16 bases between. Germline assignment: CDR1 MDHEN and CDR2 SYDVKM. In DNA, the CDR3 is TGTGCCAGCAGCCCCTACGGAGGCGGCCAGCCCCAGCATTTT. It is translated as CASSPYGGGQPQHF.

The chain employs TRBV10-3 and TRBJ1-5; 8 positions match TRBD1. Germline loops: CDR1 ENHRY, CDR2 SYGVKD. The V and J ends lost 3 bases and 6 bases, in that order; junction bases with no gene match: 4. This CDR3 spans 14 amino acids. DNA for the CDR3: TGTGCCATCAGTGAACAAACAGGGGGTCAGCCCCAGCATTTT. Translation: CAISEQTGGQPQHF.

The V gene is TRBV27, the J gene TRBJ1-1; tentatively, D is TRBD1 (6 bases). The CDR3 totals 14 residues. Trimming took off 8 bases at V and 4 bases at J, with 17 bases between the two ends. Germline V gene data show CDR1 as MNHEY and CDR2 as SMNVEV (reference sequence). The CDR3 here is CASSSWLGGTEAFF. CDR3 coding DNA: TGTGCCAGCTCGTCATGGCTAGGGGGCACTGAAGCTTTCTTT.

The chain recombines TRBV19 with TRBJ1-5; 8 nucleotides agree with TRBD1. The germline V gene has CDR1 LNHDA and CDR2 SQIVND (reference sequence). The CDR3 totals 16 residues. With V trimmed by 6 bases and J by 2 bases, 9 bases remained unmatched. The CDR3 nucleotides read TGTGCCAGTAGCCGTTGGACAGGGCTTGGCAATCAGCCCCAGCATTTT. Residues: CASSRWTGLGNQPQHF.

The chain combines TRBV6-6 with TRBJ2-1; TRBD2 is a possible D gene (7 bases). Germline-derived CDR1 and CDR2 are MNHNY and SVGAGI (reference sequence). There are 16 residues in the CDR3. Trimming removed 6 bases from V and 6 bases from J, with 21 bases in between. In DNA, the CDR3 is TGTGCCAGCAGGGGCAATAGGGGAGGGGGAGGCAATGAGCAGTTCTTC. This gives the protein CASRGNRGGGGNEQFF.

The V and J genes are TRBV7-8 and TRBJ2-7; D may be TRBD2 (5 bases). Germline assignment: CDR1 SGHVS and CDR2 FQNEAQ. The CDR3 length is 14 residues. V gave up 3 bases and J gave up 1 base, with 10 bases separating them. The CDR3 is CASSFGRGSYEQYF. As DNA, the CDR3 is TGTGCCAGCAGCTTTGGTAGAGGGTCCTACGAGCAGTACTTC.

The rearrangement uses TRBV10-3 and TRBJ2-1; TRBD2 matches 11 bases. The CDR3 spans 16 residues. With 7 bases clipped from V and 1 base from J, the junction kept 6 bases outside the gene matches. Germline CDR1 is ENHRY and CDR2 is SYGVKD. The CDR3 DNA is TGTGCCATCAACGGACTAGCGGGTGGGTCCTACAATGAGCAGTTCTTC. This gives the protein CAINGLAGGSYNEQFF.

V and J are TRBV7-2 and TRBJ2-2; 10 bases map to TRBD1. CDR1 and CDR2 from the germline V gene are SGHTA and FQGNSA. There are 16 residues in the CDR3. J gave up 7 bases and V 2 bases, and 7 bases lay outside the gene matches. The CDR3 nucleotides are TGTGCCAGCAGCTTAATGGGACAGGGGAGCGGCGGGGAGCTGTTTTTT. This gives the protein CASSLMGQGSGGELFF.

The gene calls are TRBV28 and TRBJ2-4; D remains ambiguous. This CDR3 region has 12 residues. The V end was cut by 2 bases, the J end by 5 bases, with 4 bases between. Germline CDR1 reads MDHEN; CDR2 reads SYDVKM. This CDR3 is CASSLGENIQYF. CDR3 in DNA: TGTGCCAGCAGTTTAGGAGAAAACATTCAGTACTTC.

This clone appeared a few times. The rearrangement uses TRBV5-1 and TRBJ1-1; no clear D. CDR1 and CDR2 (germline): SGHRS, YFSETQ. V was shortened by 0 bases and J by 1 base, with 7 bases between the two germline ends. The CDR3 is 14 residues long. CDR3 bases: TGCGCCAGCAGCTTGGCCCCAGGGAACACTGAAGCTTTCTTT. Protein product: CASSLAPGNTEAFF.

This chain links TRBV7-3 with TRBJ2-5, with 14 bases identical to TRBD2. Germline lookup yields CDR1 SGHTA and CDR2 FQGTGA. CDR3 length: 21 residues. The V gene end was trimmed by 0 bases and the J gene end by 1 base; junction bases not matched to a gene: 13. CDR3 in amino acids: CASSLTGPGTSGRNRQETQYF. In DNA form, the CDR3 reads TGTGCCAGCAGCTTAACTGGGCCCGGGACTAGCGGGAGAAACCGCCAAGAGACCCAGTACTTC.

CDR3 sequence: CSVEGRGAAGANVLTF. In nucleotides, the CDR3 is TGCAGCGTTGAGGGCAGGGGAGCGGCTGGGGCCAACGTCCTGACTTTC. The V gene is TRBV29-1, the J gene TRBJ2-6, with TRBD1 as a possible D gene (6 bases). The CDR3 length is 16 residues. Trimming removed 3 bases at V and 2 bases at J, with 14 bases between. Looked up from germline, CDR1 is SQVTM and CDR2 is ANQGSEA.

This clone was recorded only once. J is TRBJ1-2 and V is TRBV3-1 (or the pseudogene TRBV3-2); no firm D call. The V end lost 2 bases, the J end lost 8 bases, and 9 bases lay between the germline ends. Per the germline V gene, CDR1 is LGHDT and CDR2 is YNNKEL (reference sequence). The CDR3 extends over 12 amino acids. This chain's CDR3 is CASSQSTVGYTF. The CDR3 DNA sequence: TGTGCCAGCAGCCAATCCACTGTCGGCTACACCTTC.

This chain joins TRBV9 and TRBJ2-1; 7 bases fit TRBD2. J was trimmed by 5 bases and V by 3 bases; bases with no gene match: 11. The CDR3 loop spans 16 amino acids. The V gene's germline CDR1 is SGDLS and CDR2 YYNGEE. The CDR3 DNA follows: TGTGCCAGCAGCGACTGGGGGGGAGCAGGGAACAATGAGCAGTTCTTC. As protein: CASSDWGGAGNNEQFF.